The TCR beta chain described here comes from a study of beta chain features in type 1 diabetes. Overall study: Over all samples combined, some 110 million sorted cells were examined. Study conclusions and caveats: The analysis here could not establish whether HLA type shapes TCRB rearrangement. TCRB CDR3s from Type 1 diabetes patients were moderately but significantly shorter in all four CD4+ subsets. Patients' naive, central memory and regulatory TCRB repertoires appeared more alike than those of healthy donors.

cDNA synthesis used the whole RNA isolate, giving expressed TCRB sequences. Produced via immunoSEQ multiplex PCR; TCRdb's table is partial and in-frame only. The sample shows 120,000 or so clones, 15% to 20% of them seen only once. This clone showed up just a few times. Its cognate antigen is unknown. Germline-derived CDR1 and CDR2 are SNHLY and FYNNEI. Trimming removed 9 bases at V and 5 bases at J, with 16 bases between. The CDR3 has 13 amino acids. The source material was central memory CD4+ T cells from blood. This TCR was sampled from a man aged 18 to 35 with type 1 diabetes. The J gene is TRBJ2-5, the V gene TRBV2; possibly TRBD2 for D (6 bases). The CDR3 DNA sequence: TGTGCCAGAAAGACGGGAGACGGGGAGACCCAGTACTTC. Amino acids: CARKTGDGETQYF.